The rows below give T cell receptor beta chains drawn from one sample of a study of cytomegalovirus exposure and HLA in healthy donors. Sequenced by immunoSEQ multiplex PCR; TCRdb stores in-frame clones only, minus some. Here the sample spans around 250,000 clones, around 87% being singletons. The sequencing sample was made of PBMCs. All receptors derive from a woman aged 18-29 years in good health and CMV-seronegative. Each CDR3 is given with its conserved first and last residue. D genes are given only for firm matches. Size is stated for part of the rows, as once, few or many counts, or as a class when the clone is expanded.

-	TRBD2	TRBV27	TRBJ2-5	CASRVAGEETQYF	TGTGCCAGCAGGGTAGCGGGGGAAGAGACCCAGTACTTC
-	TRBD1	TRBV7-2	TRBJ2-7	CASSPWTGTYEQYF	TGTGCCAGCAGCCCGTGGACAGGGACCTACGAGCAGTACTTC
-	-	TRBV18	TRBJ2-7	CASSPQTGTASYEQYF	TGTGCCAGCTCACCACAAACCGGGACTGCTTCCTACGAGCAGTACTTC
few	-	TRBV20-1	TRBJ1-2	CRPGANYGYTF	TGCAGGCCAGGGGCTAACTATGGCTACACCTTC
-	-	TRBV7-3	TRBJ2-3	CASSLPGAWGGQYF	TGTGCCAGCAGCCTCCCTGGGGCATGGGGTGGGCAGTATTTT
-	-	TRBV5-1	TRBJ2-2	CASSLDRESTGELFF	TGCGCCAGCAGCTTGGACAGGGAAAGCACCGGGGAGCTGTTTTTT
-	TRBD2	TRBV10-1	TRBJ2-2	CASSGSLAGPNTGELFF	TGCGCCAGCAGTGGGAGTCTAGCGGGACCAAACACCGGGGAGCTGTTTTTT
once	-	TRBV11-1	TRBJ1-1	CASSLTGWGRPPDTEAFF	TGTGCCAGCAGCTTAACTGGTTGGGGCAGACCGCCCGACACTGAAGCTTTCTTT
-	-	TRBV27	TRBJ2-5	CASSHQETQYF	TGTGCCAGCAGTCATCAAGAGACCCAGTACTTC
-	TRBD1	TRBV4-1	TRBJ2-2	CASSQARDSTGELFF	TGCGCCAGCAGCCAAGCCCGGGACAGCACCGGGGAGCTGTTTTTT
-	TRBD2	TRBV7-2	TRBJ2-3	CASSLAAGPTDTQYF	TGTGCCAGCAGCTTAGCAGCGGGGCCCACAGATACGCAGTATTTT
few	TRBD1	TRBV6-6	TRBJ1-5	CASSSTGGKRQPQHF	TGTGCCAGCAGCTCGACAGGGGGCAAAAGACAGCCCCAGCATTTT
-	-	TRBV7-9	TRBJ2-3	CASSSVALTDTQYF	TGTGCCAGCAGCTCTGTGGCCCTCACAGATACGCAGTATTTT
-	TRBD1	TRBV13	TRBJ2-5	CASSPGTDQETQYF	TGTGCCAGCAGCCCCGGGACAGACCAAGAGACCCAGTACTTC
few	-	TRBV28	TRBJ1-6	CASSQIEPAPLHF	TGTGCCAGCAGCCAAATAGAACCTGCACCCCTCCACTTT
-	-	TRBV28	TRBJ1-1	CASSLEPEAFF	TGTGCCAGCAGTTTAGAGCCTGAAGCTTTCTTT
-	TRBD1	TRBV19	TRBJ1-5	CASSTQGTDQPQHF	TGTGCCAGTAGTACTCAGGGGACAGACCAGCCCCAGCATTTT
-	TRBD1	TRBV19	TRBJ1-5	CASKGTGFQPQHF	TGTGCCAGTAAGGGGACAGGGTTTCAGCCCCAGCATTTT
-	TRBD1	TRBV7-3	TRBJ1-2	CASSPSQGAGYGYTF	TGTGCCAGCAGCCCTAGTCAGGGGGCGGGCTATGGCTACACCTTC
once	TRBD2	TRBV28	TRBJ2-5	CASSFSGGGTRQETQYF	TGTGCCAGCAGTTTCAGCGGGGGGGGGACTCGACAAGAGACCCAGTACTTC
-	-	TRBV5-4	TRBJ1-1	CASSADSARGAFF	TGTGCCAGCAGCGCGGACAGCGCGAGGGGGGCTTTCTTT
-	TRBD1	TRBV28	TRBJ2-3	CASSSGQAISDTQYF	TGTGCCAGCAGTTCGGGACAGGCGATTTCAGATACGCAGTATTTT
-	-	TRBV18	TRBJ2-2	CASLPVTGTGELFF	TGTGCCAGCTTACCCGTAACAGGGACCGGGGAGCTGTTTTTT
-	TRBD1	TRBV6-5	TRBJ2-2	CASSPGTGHTGELFF	TGTGCCAGCAGTCCTGGGACAGGGCACACCGGGGAGCTGTTTTTT
-	-	TRBV5-4	TRBJ1-5	CASSRDPGGSQPQHF	TGTGCCAGCAGCCGGGACCCCGGAGGGAGTCAGCCCCAGCATTTT
-	TRBD1	TRBV29-1	TRBJ1-4	CSAGQDHKEKLFF	TGCAGCGCCGGACAGGATCACAAGGAAAAACTGTTTTTT
-	TRBD1	TRBV7-6	TRBJ2-5	CASSLNRGGETQYF	TGTGCCAGCAGCTTAAACAGGGGCGGTGAGACCCAGTACTTC
-	TRBD1	TRBV4-3	TRBJ2-7	CASSRPGQGIYEQYF	TGCGCCAGCAGCCGTCCGGGACAGGGAATCTACGAGCAGTACTTC
once	-	TRBV28	TRBJ1-3	CASKAAVIEGNTIYF	TGTGCCAGCAAGGCTGCGGTCATTGAGGGCAACACCATATATTTT
-	TRBD2	TRBV7-8	TRBJ2-3	CASSTKLVGGEADTQYF	TGTGCCAGCAGCACCAAACTAGTTGGGGGGGAGGCAGATACGCAGTATTTT
-	TRBD1	TRBV27	TRBJ1-1	CASGRQGRQNTEAFF	TGTGCCAGCGGTCGACAGGGCCGACAGAACACTGAAGCTTTCTTT
-	-	TRBV5-6	TRBJ1-6	CASSLAGFDGNSPLHF	TGTGCCAGCAGCTTGGCAGGGTTCGATGGGAATTCACCCCTCCACTTT
-	TRBD2	TRBV4-2	TRBJ2-2	CASSQEGVLAGAPNTGELFF	TGTGCCAGCAGCCAAGAAGGCGTACTAGCGGGGGCGCCGAACACCGGGGAGCTGTTTTTT